These T cell receptor beta chains were read from a single sample in a study of blood T cell repertoires in COVID-19. Produced via immunoSEQ multiplex PCR; TCRdb's table is partial and in-frame only. The sample consists of 160,000 or so clones, about 80% of them appearing once. Sample: PBMCs or T cells enriched from blood (not recorded which). All receptors come from a woman in her sixties who had recovered from COVID-19. The CDR3 runs from the conserved cysteine through the conserved F or W. Each record gives: V gene, D gene, clone size, J gene, CDR3 DNA, CDR3 protein. A D gene is named only where the DNA matches it firmly. Size is omitted from some rows. Given values are once, few, many or a class for expanded clones.

TRBV27	.	.	TRBJ1-1	TGTGCCAGCAGTTTATGGACAACAAATCGGAACACTGAAGCTTTCTTT	CASSLWTTNRNTEAFF
TRBV3-1/TRBV3-2	TRBD2	once	TRBJ2-2	TGTGCCAGCAGCCAAGAAGTCAGCGGGGGGGTTCCCGGGGAGCTGTTTTTT	CASSQEVSGGVPGELFF
TRBV6-5	.	.	TRBJ1-2	TGTGCCAGCAGCAGGGAGGGAGACTATGGCTACACCTTC	CASSREGDYGYTF
TRBV12-3/TRBV12-4	TRBD1	.	TRBJ1-2	TGTGCCAGCAGTGGACAGGGGATTTTCGGCTACACCTTC	CASSGQGIFGYTF
TRBV7-2	.	.	TRBJ2-5	TGTGCCAGCAGCCGGGGACTTCAAGAGACCCAGTACTTC	CASSRGLQETQYF
TRBV2	TRBD1	.	TRBJ1-1	TGTGCCAGCAGGACCGACAGGGTCTCTGAAGCTTTCTTT	CASRTDRVSEAFF
TRBV9	TRBD2	.	TRBJ2-3	TGTGCCAGCAGCGTAGCGGGGGGTAGCACAGATACGCAGTATTTT	CASSVAGGSTDTQYF
TRBV9	.	.	TRBJ2-7	TGTGCCAGCAGTTCCATCAGCTCCTACGAGCAGTACTTC	CASSSISSYEQYF
TRBV5-1	TRBD2	.	TRBJ2-5	TGCGCCAGCAGCGATCCGGCTAGCGGGGGGGAGGAGACCCAGTACTTC	CASSDPASGGEETQYF
TRBV19	.	.	TRBJ2-1	TGTGCCAGTAGTGAGGACTTGGACTCCTACAATGAGCAGTTCTTC	CASSEDLDSYNEQFF
TRBV2	TRBD1	.	TRBJ1-3	TGTGCCAGCAACCGGGACAGCGGCTCTGGAAACACCATATATTTT	CASNRDSGSGNTIYF
TRBV7-2	.	.	TRBJ2-2	TGTGCCAGCAGCCCAACAGGGTTTGACACCGGGGAGCTGTTTTTT	CASSPTGFDTGELFF
TRBV2	.	.	TRBJ1-5	TGTGCCAGCCAAACAGGAGATAATCAGCCCCAGCATTTT	CASQTGDNQPQHF
TRBV20-1	.	.	TRBJ1-2	TGCAGTGCTTATAACTATGGCTACACCTTC	CSAYNYGYTF